This T cell receptor beta chain was captured by sequencing in a study of Graves' ophthalmopathy and Graves' hyperthyroidism. The diagnosis was founded upon clinical symptoms, serum thyroxine, TRAb, thyroid ultrasound and orbital computed tomography. CDR1 is SNHLY, CDR2 FYNNEI, per germline. V was pared by 6 bases and J by 6 bases, with 4 bases of the junction left unmatched. This CDR3 region has 13 residues. As the template, RNA transcripts were used to amplify TCR beta CDR3 regions. An opening RT-PCR round employed HTBI primers and preceded a second-round multiplex PCR. MiXCR, run by TCRdb on the multiplex PCR reads, gives a single entry per CDR3 protein. Of about 620,000 distinct CDR3 sequences in the sample, roughly 20% are singletons; the top ten hold around 7%. This clonotype has ten or more counts.

The gene calls are TRBV2 and TRBJ1-5; 8 bases map to TRBD1. Sequencing input: peripheral blood. The TCR was taken from a woman aged 18-29 years with stable Graves' hyperthyroidism. Some clones in this sample may be carry-over from other donors' samples. Here the CDR3 reads CASRGTGVQPQHF. The CDR3 DNA reads as TGTGCCAGCAGAGGGACAGGAGTTCAGCCCCAGCATTTT.